This T cell receptor (beta chain) was found in a study of cytomegalovirus exposure and HLA in healthy donors. Across the whole study: The 110 or so validation repertoires used a platform that matched the one used for the approximately 700 first-cohort repertoires, as a later analysis reported. Regarding the study as a whole: Reportedly, cytomegalovirus status was diagnosed with high sensitivity and specificity. Cytomegalovirus-associated TCR beta chains were listed, numbering over 150.

The germline CDR1 and CDR2 sequences are LNHDA and SQIVND (reference sequence). After removal of 5 bases from V and 6 bases from J, the junction contained 10 bases not matched to a gene. The CDR3 has 16 residues. Assay: immunoSEQ multiplex PCR; the TCRdb copy retains only in-frame clones and omits some. The sample has 75,000 to 95,000 clones, about 96% seen once; the top ten hold 0.78%. The donors were members of the validation cohort, which comprised around 110 subjects and was separate from the first cohort of 730 or so subjects. On this clone: The antigen remains unidentified.

Specimen: PBMCs. The sequence came from a man younger than 30 in good health and CMV-seronegative. This chain connects TRBV19 to TRBJ1-5; 10 nucleotides line up with TRBD1. The CDR3 spells CASSFGQGGSRQPQHF. CDR3 nucleotides: TGTGCCAGTAGTTTTGGACAGGGGGGATCTCGTCAGCCCCAGCATTTT.